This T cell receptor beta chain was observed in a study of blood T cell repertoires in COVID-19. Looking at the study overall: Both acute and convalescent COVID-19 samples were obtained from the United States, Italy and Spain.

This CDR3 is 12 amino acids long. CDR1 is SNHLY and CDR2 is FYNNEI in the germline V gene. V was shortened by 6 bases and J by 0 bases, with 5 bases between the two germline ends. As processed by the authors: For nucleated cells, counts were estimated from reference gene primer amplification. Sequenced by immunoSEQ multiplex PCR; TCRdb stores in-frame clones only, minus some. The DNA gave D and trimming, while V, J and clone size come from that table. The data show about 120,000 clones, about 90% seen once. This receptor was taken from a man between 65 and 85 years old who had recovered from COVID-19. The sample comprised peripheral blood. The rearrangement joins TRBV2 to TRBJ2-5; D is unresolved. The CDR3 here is CASSGYQETQYF. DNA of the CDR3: TGTGCCAGCAGCGGGTACCAAGAGACCCAGTACTTC.